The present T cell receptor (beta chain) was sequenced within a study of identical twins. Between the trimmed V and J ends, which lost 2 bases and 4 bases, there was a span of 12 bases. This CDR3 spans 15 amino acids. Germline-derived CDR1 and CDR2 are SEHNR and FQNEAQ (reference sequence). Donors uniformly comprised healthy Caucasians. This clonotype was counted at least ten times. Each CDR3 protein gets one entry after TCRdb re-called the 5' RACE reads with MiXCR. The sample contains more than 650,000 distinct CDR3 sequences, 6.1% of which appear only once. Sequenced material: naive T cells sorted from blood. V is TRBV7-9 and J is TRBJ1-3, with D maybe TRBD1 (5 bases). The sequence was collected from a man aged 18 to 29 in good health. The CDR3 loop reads CASSLPGAGGNTIYF. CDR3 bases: TGTGCCAGCAGCTTACCCGGGGCCGGCGGAAACACCATATATTTT.